This is a list of T cell receptor beta chains from one sample in a study of early T cells in non-severe SARS-CoV-2 infection. TCRdb re-called the 5' RACE reads with MiXCR, one entry per CDR3 protein. The table includes around 21,000 distinct CDR3 sequences, about 4% detected once. The source material was whole blood. Receptor source: an adult who was a healthcare worker with PCR-confirmed SARS-CoV-2 infection or an uninfected control (not recorded which). Both conserved end residues are part of each CDR3. The D gene is left open where the match is weak. The size entry is marked missing in some rows and otherwise reads once, few, many or a size class.

>NA|TRBJ2-5|TRBV12-3/TRBV12-4|medium-sized
TGTGCCAGCTCAGGGGGGGCAAGAGGAGCGGAGACCCAGTACTTC
CASSGGARGAETQYF
>NA|TRBJ2-3|TRBV4-3|few
TGCGCCAGCAGCCAAGATAGGAACATCCGTACGCAGTATTTT
CASSQDRNIRTQYF
>TRBD1|TRBJ2-4|TRBV4-1|many
TGCGCCAGCAGCCAGGGGACAGGGTTCCTAGCCAAAAACATTCAGTACTTC
CASSQGTGFLAKNIQYF
>NA|TRBJ2-3|TRBV18|many
TGTGCCAGCTCACCAAGGGACAAAGACAACACAGATACGCAGTATTTT
CASSPRDKDNTDTQYF
>TRBD2|TRBJ2-3|TRBV15|many
TGTGCCACCAGCCCGGGACTAGCCTATACGCAGTATTTT
CATSPGLAYTQYF
>NA|TRBJ2-7|TRBV2|many
TGTGCCAGCACACAACTAAGTATTCGGACAGAGTCCTACGAGCAGTACTTC
CASTQLSIRTESYEQYF
>NA|TRBJ1-2|TRBV6-5|many
TGTGCCAGCACTTCAGGACGGGAACGCTACACCTTC
CASTSGRERYTF
>NA|TRBJ2-7|TRBV6-5|medium-sized
TGTGCCAGCAGTTTCCTCTACGAGCAGTACTTC
CASSFLYEQYF
>NA|TRBJ1-3|TRBV3-1|many
TGTGCCAGCACCCTCAAAACCGTCTCTGGAAACACCATATATTTT
CASTLKTVSGNTIYF
>NA|TRBJ2-7|TRBV7-9|many
TGTGCCAGCAGCTACGGGAGCAGGGGAACCTTCGAGCAGTACTTC
CASSYGSRGTFEQYF
>TRBD1|TRBJ2-2|TRBV7-9|few
TGTGCCAGCAGCTCGGACAGGGCTTTGTCCGGGCAGCTGTTTTTT
CASSSDRALSGQLFF
>TRBD2|TRBJ2-1|TRBV2|few
TGTGCCAGCAGTGATTTTGGGACTAGCGGGGTCTATGAGCAGTTCTTC
CASSDFGTSGVYEQFF
>NA|TRBJ1-2|TRBV19|many
TGTGCCACCAGGGCCGGACAGAGCTATGGCTACACCTTC
CATRAGQSYGYTF
>TRBD2|TRBJ2-2|TRBV9|many
TGTGCCAGCAGCGTCCAGACTAGCGGGGGGCCTGGGGAGCTGTTTTTT
CASSVQTSGGPGELFF
>TRBD1|TRBJ1-1|TRBV9|NA
TGTGCCAGCAGCTCAGGGGGGGCTGAAGCTTTCTTT
CASSSGGAEAFF
>TRBD2|TRBJ2-3|TRBV20-1|many
TGCAGTGCTAGACGCGCTAGCGGGGGAGGAGATACGCAGTATTTT
CSARRASGGGDTQYF
>TRBD1|TRBJ1-6|TRBV7-9|few
TGTGCCAGCAGCTCCACAGGGGGAGGTTCACCCCTCCACTTT
CASSSTGGGSPLHF
>TRBD1|TRBJ1-5|TRBV9|many
TGTGCCAGCAGCGAGACAGGGGATCCCAATCAGCCCCAGCATTTT
CASSETGDPNQPQHF
>NA|TRBJ2-1|TRBV29-1|medium-sized
TGCAGCGTTCGCACCCACAATGAGCAGTTCTTC
CSVRTHNEQFF
>NA|TRBJ1-1|TRBV27|many
TGTGCCAGCAGTTTAGGAGGTCTGAACACTGAAGCTTTCTTT
CASSLGGLNTEAFF
>NA|TRBJ2-7|TRBV12-5|many
TGTGCTAGTGTCCTAGGGAGCTCCTACGAGCAGTACTTC
CASVLGSSYEQYF
>TRBD2|TRBJ2-1|TRBV7-9|medium-sized
TGTGCCAGCAGCTCCCCTTCAGGGACTAGCGGGGGGGCCTATGAGCAGTTCTTC
CASSSPSGTSGGAYEQFF
>TRBD2|TRBJ2-2|TRBV5-1|many
TGCGCCAGCAGCTTGACTAGCGGAGGCGGGGAGCTGTTTTTT
CASSLTSGGGELFF
>NA|TRBJ2-5|TRBV7-8|medium-sized
TGTGCCAGCAGCTTAAAAGTCAGTGGCGAGACCCAGTACTTC
CASSLKVSGETQYF
>TRBD1|TRBJ1-1|TRBV30|many
TGTGCCTGGAACAGGGGCATGAACACTGAAGCTTTCTTT
CAWNRGMNTEAFF
>TRBD2|TRBJ2-7|TRBV11-2|many
TGTGCCAGCAGCTTAGGACTAGCGGGGGAACCCTCCTACGAGCAGTACTTC
CASSLGLAGEPSYEQYF
>NA|TRBJ2-1|TRBV7-3|many
TGTGCCAGCAGCTTATCACTCCACGCCTACAATGAGCAGTTCTTC
CASSLSLHAYNEQFF
>TRBD1|TRBJ1-1|TRBV18|medium-sized
TGTGCCAGCTCACCTCCTACAGGGGCTGGTACTGAAGCTTTCTTT
CASSPPTGAGTEAFF